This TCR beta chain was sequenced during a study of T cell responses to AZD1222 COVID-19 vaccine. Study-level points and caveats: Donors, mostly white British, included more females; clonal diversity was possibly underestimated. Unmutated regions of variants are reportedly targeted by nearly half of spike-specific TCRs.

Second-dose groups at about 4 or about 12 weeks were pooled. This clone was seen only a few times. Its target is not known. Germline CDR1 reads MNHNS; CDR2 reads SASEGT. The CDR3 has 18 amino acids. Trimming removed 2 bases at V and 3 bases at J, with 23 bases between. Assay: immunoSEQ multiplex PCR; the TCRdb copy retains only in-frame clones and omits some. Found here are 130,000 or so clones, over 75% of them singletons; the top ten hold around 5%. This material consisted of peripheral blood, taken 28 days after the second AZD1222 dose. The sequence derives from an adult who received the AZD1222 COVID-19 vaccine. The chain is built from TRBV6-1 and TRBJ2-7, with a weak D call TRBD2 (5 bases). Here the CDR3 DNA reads TGTGCCAGCAGTGAACAATGGTCGTCAGGAGGCACTAACTACGAGCAGTACTTC. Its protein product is CASSEQWSSGGTNYEQYF.